This T cell receptor beta chain was captured by sequencing in a study of T cells after posttransplantation cyclophosphamide. Findings and caveats of the study: Skin or GI-infiltrating T cells shared few TRB sequences with blood. Donor-recipient repertoire similarity was low at 1-2 months, rising over year one. Recipient CMV seropositivity and CMV reactivation strongly tracked TRB clonality.

Measured with immunoSEQ multiplex PCR; TCRdb has only the in-frame clones, and not every one. The sample offers about 15,000 clones and no singletons, the top ten holding 20% to 25%. This clone was seen many times. The antigen remains undetermined. Treatment was busulfan-fludarabine conditioning, a marrow graft, and cyclophosphamide on days +3 and +4. Germline V gene data show CDR1 as SGHRS and CDR2 as YFSETQ. V shed 4 bases and J 6 bases; nucleotides not matched to a gene: 20. This CDR3 has 18 residues. The chain carries TRBV5-1 and TRBJ1-2, with 8 bases identical to TRBD1. The material was PBMCs, obtained approximately 1,200 days after allogeneic stem cell transplant with posttransplant cyclophosphamide. The TCR was taken from a female patient in her thirties or forties who received an allogeneic stem cell transplant from a related donor, was CMV-positive, and had no GVHD. The graft donor may be the source of some T cells. The DNA of the CDR3 is TGCGCCAGCAGCCTCAACGACAGGGGAAGGAAACTCCCAAATGGCTACACCTTC. It codes for CASSLNDRGRKLPNGYTF.